Presented here are 6 T cell receptor beta chains from one specimen sequenced in a study of T-cell reconstitution after alpha-beta-depleted transplantation in children. Study results and caveats: A year had passed since transplant, and T-cell counts and diversity by then came mostly from newly produced T cells.

No antigen is known for these receptors. Molecular barcoding with unique molecular identifiers was used for the TCRbeta library. MiXCR, run by TCRdb on the PCR reads, gives a single entry per CDR3 protein. The table lists hundreds of thousands of distinct CDR3 sequences, roughly 7.8% of them singletons. The source was peripheral blood, collected 360 days after TCRalphabeta/CD19-depleted stem cell transplant. These receptors came from a female patient aged 2 to 10 who had a stem cell transplant for Fanconi anemia, so the T cells may come from the graft donor.

This clonotype was detected ten times or more. The chain carries TRBV3-1 and TRBJ1-1, with D perhaps matching TRBD1 (5 bases). V lost 1 base, J lost 4 bases, and 7 bases lay in between. The CDR3 consists of 13 residues. From germline, CDR1 is LGHDT and CDR2 YNNKEL (reference sequence). The CDR3 sequence is CASSQGGGTEAFF. CDR3 DNA sequence: TGTGCCAGCAGCCAAGGCGGGGGCACTGAAGCTTTCTTT.

This clonotype was seen a handful of times. The chain joins TRBV19 to TRBJ1-6, with D maybe TRBD1 (5 bases). CDR1 and CDR2 (germline): LNHDA, SQIVND (reference sequence). V dropped 9 bases and J dropped 9 bases, with 21 bases sitting between them. CDR3 size: 15 residues. In nucleotides, the CDR3 is TGTGCCAGCCACCGTTCGGGGGAAATAGGTTCACCCCTCCACTTT. Protein: CASHRSGEIGSPLHF.

This clonotype was observed a few times. This chain uses TRBV12-5 with TRBJ2-5; D not resolved. The V gene lost 6 bases and the J gene lost 5 bases, with 16 bases spanning the gap. Germline CDR1 LGHNT, CDR2 FRNRAP. This CDR3 contains 14 residues. The CDR3 DNA reads as TGTGCTAGTGGCGTCGACCAGCCCGGGGAGACCCAGTACTTC. Translating it yields CASGVDQPGETQYF.

This clonotype has more than one count but fewer than ten. The chain joins TRBV11-2 to TRBJ2-1; TRBD2 aligns across 8 bases. With 3 bases clipped from V and 5 bases from J, the junction kept 9 bases outside the gene matches. The CDR3 spans 16 residues. Per germline, CDR1 SGHAT and CDR2 FQNNGV. The CDR3 loop reads CASSLARTSRNNEQFF. The CDR3 region has the DNA TGTGCCAGCAGCTTGGCACGGACTAGCCGGAACAATGAGCAGTTCTTC.

The rearrangement joins TRBV28 to TRBJ2-7; 8 positions agree with TRBD1. There are 13 residues in the CDR3. Losses at the gene ends were 5 bases for V and 5 bases for J; bases not matched to a gene: 5. Germline CDR1 reads MDHEN; CDR2 reads SYDVKM. The DNA for the CDR3 is TGTGCCAGCAGTCGCCGACAGGGGAACGAGCAGTACGTC. Translated: CASSRRQGNEQYV.

The chain employs TRBV6-2 or TRBV6-3 and TRBJ1-2; D gene uncertain. The CDR3 length is 16 residues. Trimming took 4 bases from V and 2 from J, leaving 17 bases between them. Germline assignment: CDR1 MNHEY and CDR2 SVGEGT. The CDR3: CASSFPGIHPNYGYTF. The CDR3 nucleotides are TGTGCCAGCAGTTTCCCCGGAATTCACCCCAACTATGGCTACACCTTC.